What follows are 20 T cell receptor beta chains derived from one specimen sequenced in a study of PD-1 blockade in classical Hodgkin lymphoma. TCRdb's table, derived via immunoSEQ multiplex PCR, lists solely in-frame clones and lacks some. The sample lists some 52,000 clones, approximately 89% occurring once. Time point defined: cycle 4 day 1 (C4D1), after less than 7 weeks of nivolumab. All trial patients relapsed after autologous stem cell transplantation. Sequences were derived from peripheral blood mononuclear cells (PBMCs), sampled before the fourth cycle of nivolumab. The receptors shown here come from a human donor with classical Hodgkin lymphoma.

The chain employs TRBV27 and TRBJ2-3; 13 nucleotides agree with TRBD2. The CDR3 has 17 amino acids. The germline V gene has CDR1 MNHEY and CDR2 SMNVEV (reference sequence). The V and J ends lost 2 bases and 3 bases, in that order; junction bases with no gene match: 5. The CDR3 spells CASSLVTSGGGTDTQYF. The CDR3 DNA sequence: TGTGCCAGCAGTTTAGTTACTAGCGGGGGGGGGACAGATACGCAGTATTTT.

This sequence joins TRBV14 and TRBJ2-7; TRBD2 might be the D (5 bases). The CDR3 covers 15 residues. CDR1 and CDR2 from the germline V gene are SGHDN and FVKESK. The ends were cut back, 4 bases at V and 7 bases at J, with 20 bases in the middle. The CDR3 here is CASSPWRSALREQYF. The DNA of the CDR3 is TGTGCCAGCAGCCCGTGGAGGTCTGCTCTACGGGAGCAGTACTTC.

The chain links TRBV29-1 to TRBJ1-5, with D maybe TRBD1 (5 bases). The CDR3 loop spans 13 amino acids. V was trimmed by 6 bases and J by 7 bases, leaving 16 bases between them. CDR1 is SQVTM and CDR2 is ANQGSEA in the germline V gene. The CDR3 coding sequence is TGCAGCGTCGGGGGGGGTATAGGACAGCCCCAGCATTTT. Translated, it gives CSVGGGIGQPQHF. The whole variable domain, remainder taken from reference TRBV29-1 and TRBJ1-5, is SAVISQKPSRDICQRGTSLTIQCQVDSQVTMMFWYRQQPGQSLTLIATANQGSEATYESGFVIDKFPISRPNLTFSTLTVSNMSPEDSSIYLCSVGGGIGQPQHFGDGTRLSIL.

As regards this clone: Other DNA sequences of this sample code for an identical CDR3. This chain uses TRBV19 with TRBJ2-2, with D perhaps TRBD1 (6 bases). The CDR3 length is 16 residues. Germline-derived CDR1 and CDR2 are LNHDA and SQIVND (reference sequence). Trimming cost V 1 base and J 0 bases, with 9 bases left between them. The CDR3 region is CASSIVQGPNTGELFF. CDR3 coding DNA: TGTGCCAGTAGTATAGTTCAGGGGCCGAACACCGGGGAGCTGTTTTTT. Variable domain in full (rest from reference TRBV19 and TRBJ2-2): DGGITQSPKYLFRKEGQNVTLSCEQNLNHDAMYWYRQDPGQGLRLIYYSQIVNDFQKGDIAEGYSVSREKKESFPLTVTSAQKNPTAFYLCASSIVQGPNTGELFFGEGSRLTVL.

This chain links TRBV2 with TRBJ2-1; 9 nucleotides line up with TRBD2. Germline assignment: CDR1 SNHLY and CDR2 FYNNEI. The CDR3 runs 15 residues. Losses at the gene ends were 2 bases for V and 6 bases for J; bases not matched to a gene: 5. CDR3 in DNA: TGTGCCAGCAGTGAAAATAGCGGGAGAATCAATGAGCAGTTCTTC. The encoded protein is CASSENSGRINEQFF.

Details on this clone: The junction shows a germline mismatch at one end, possibly a read error. In DNA form, the CDR3 reads TGTGCTAGCAGCTTAGCGCTGTCTCTGGTGGAGACCCAGTACTTC. As protein: CASSLALSLVETQYF. This chain connects TRBV7-7 to TRBJ2-5, with a tentative D call TRBD2 (5 bases). The CDR3 has 15 residues. Germline CDR1 and CDR2: SSHAT and FNYEAQ (reference sequence).

V usage is TRBV7-7 and J usage is TRBJ2-3, with TRBD2 matching over 13 bases. The CDR3 is 16 residues long. J gave up 5 bases and V 5 bases, and 7 bases lay outside the gene matches. CDR1 is SSHAT and CDR2 is FNYEAQ in the germline V gene (reference sequence). This chain's CDR3 is CASSLRTSGRGDTQYF. The CDR3 DNA sequence: TGTGCCAGCAGCCTCCGGACTAGCGGGAGAGGAGATACGCAGTATTTT.

The chain recombines TRBV27 with TRBJ2-2; TRBD2 is a possible D gene (6 bases). Trimming pared 3 bases from V and 2 bases from J, leaving 19 bases between. This CDR3 is 18 amino acids long. In germline, CDR1 is MNHEY, CDR2 SMNVEV (reference sequence). The CDR3 loop reads CASSLASAVGINTGELFF. CDR3 bases: TGTGCCAGCAGTTTGGCTAGCGCGGTCGGAATCAACACCGGGGAGCTGTTTTTT.

V is TRBV29-1 and J is TRBJ1-1, with TRBD1 as a possible D gene (5 bases). Germline V gene lookup returns CDR1 SQVTM and CDR2 ANQGSEA. V lost 7 bases, J lost 0 bases, and 15 bases lay in between. The CDR3 loop spans 14 amino acids. The CDR3, as DNA: TGCAGCGCCCGGACCCCGGGGCTGAACACTGAAGCTTTCTTT. Its protein is CSARTPGLNTEAFF.

This chain uses TRBV29-1 with TRBJ1-1; weak D call: TRBD1 (5 bases). V dropped 1 base and J dropped 8 bases, with 17 bases sitting between them. Germline CDR1 is SQVTM and CDR2 is ANQGSEA. The CDR3 sequence is 14 residues long. The CDR3 loop is CSVEGVRGVSEAFF. CDR3 sequence (DNA): TGCAGCGTTGAAGGGGTGAGAGGGGTATCGGAAGCTTTCTTT.

The table lists this clone with a few counts. Written as DNA, the CDR3 is TGCGCCAGCAGCGTACAGGGGGCTCTTGGGGAAAAACTGTTTTTT. As protein: CASSVQGALGEKLFF. The chain joins TRBV5-1 to TRBJ1-4, with TRBD1 matching over 9 bases. CDR1 and CDR2 (germline): SGHRS, YFSETQ. The CDR3 consists of 15 residues. J lost 8 bases, V lost 4 bases, and 9 bases had no gene match.

V is TRBV5-4 and J is TRBJ1-6; D is uncertain. V was pared by 4 bases and J by 7 bases, with 15 bases between. This CDR3 is built from 15 residues. Germline assignment: CDR1 SGHNT and CDR2 YYREEE (reference sequence). The CDR3 protein is CASSLKGLENSPLHF. The CDR3 DNA follows: TGTGCCAGCAGCCTAAAGGGCCTCGAAAATTCACCCCTCCACTTT.

This chain links TRBV5-8 with TRBJ2-4; tentatively, D is TRBD1 (6 bases). V lost 4 bases, J lost 10 bases, and 9 bases lay in between. This CDR3 contains 11 residues. CDR1 is SGHTS and CDR2 is YDEGEE in the germline V gene. CDR3 DNA sequence: TGTGCCAGCAGCAGGGGGTATATTCAGTACTTC. Translated: CASSRGYIQYF.

This clone occurred a few times. J is TRBJ2-1 and V is TRBV4-1; unclear D gene. V lost 0 bases, J lost 3 bases, and 6 bases lay in between. Germline CDR1 is MGHRA and CDR2 is YSYEKL. The CDR3 spans 14 residues. CDR3 region: CASSQDTHYNEQFF. The CDR3 region has the DNA TGCGCCAGCAGCCAAGATACCCACTACAATGAGCAGTTCTTC.

This sequence joins TRBV7-9 and TRBJ2-1, with TRBD1 as a possible D gene (7 bases). CDR1 and CDR2 from the germline V gene are SEHNR and FQNEAQ (reference sequence). CDR3 length: 13 residues. Trimming took off 3 bases at V and 13 bases at J, with 16 bases between the two ends. CDR3: CASSFPDREVQFF. The CDR3, as DNA: TGTGCCAGCAGCTTCCCTGACAGGGAGGTACAGTTCTTC.

This clone has more than one count but fewer than ten. The genes are TRBV9 and TRBJ2-1; possible D gene TRBD2, 7 bases. Germline loops: CDR1 SGDLS, CDR2 YYNGEE. V shed 0 bases and J shed 5 bases, with 12 bases lying between them. The CDR3 contains 15 residues. The CDR3 DNA reads as TGTGCCAGCAGCGTAGGTGCGGGGGCCAACAATGAGCAGTTCTTC. Translated, it gives CASSVGAGANNEQFF.

The rearrangement links TRBV7-3 to TRBJ2-5; D uncertain. The V end lost 5 bases, the J end lost 2 bases, and 9 bases lay between the germline ends. The germline gives CDR1 SGHTA, CDR2 FQGTGA. The CDR3 totals 13 residues. CDR3 region: CASSPDNQETQYF. For the CDR3, the DNA is TGTGCCAGCAGCCCGGATAATCAAGAGACCCAGTACTTC.

V gene TRBV7-2 combines with J gene TRBJ2-3, with 9 bases fitting TRBD2. The CDR3 covers 14 residues. Germline V CDR1 and CDR2: SGHTA, FQGNSA. Trimming removed 8 bases from V and 2 bases from J; junction bases left unmatched: 5. This CDR3 is CASQGTSFTDTQYF. For the CDR3, the DNA is TGTGCCAGCCAGGGGACTAGCTTCACAGATACGCAGTATTTT.

This clone was seen a single time. V and J are TRBV14 and TRBJ1-1, with TRBD1 as a possible D gene (6 bases). Per germline, CDR1 SGHDN and CDR2 FVKESK. Trimming removed 6 bases at V and 3 bases at J, with 11 bases between. This CDR3 has 13 residues. CDR3 protein: CASRQGLYTEAFF. The CDR3 nucleotides read TGTGCCAGCAGACAGGGTCTGTACACTGAAGCTTTCTTT.

The V and J genes are TRBV5-1 and TRBJ1-6, with TRBD1 matching over 8 bases. The CDR3 extends over 16 amino acids. V dropped 0 bases and J dropped 7; count of bases not matched to a gene: 6. In germline, CDR1 is SGHRS, CDR2 YFSETQ. The CDR3 bases are TGCGCCAGCAGCTTGGACAGGGGGTTGGGAAATTCACCCCTCCACTTT. It translates to CASSLDRGLGNSPLHF.